These 5 T cell receptor beta chains came from one sample sequenced in a study of T cell changes during pregnancy in multiple sclerosis. Method: immunoSEQ multiplex PCR; TCRdb's copy keeps in-frame clones and lacks some. Of about 31,000 clones in the sample, about 93% were seen once. This specimen consisted of CD4+ T cells from peripheral blood mononuclear cells, obtained in the second trimester of pregnancy. The receptors here all came from a female donor with multiple sclerosis, enrolled in a pregnancy study.

V usage is TRBV7-2 and J usage is TRBJ1-2; possible D gene TRBD1, 5 bases. In germline, CDR1 is SGHTA, CDR2 FQGNSA. The CDR3 totals 13 residues. The germline V and J ends were trimmed by 5 bases and 6 bases, with 13 bases remaining between them. CDR3 coding DNA: TGTGCCAGCAGCCCACGGAACAGGAATGGCTACACCTTC. It yields the protein CASSPRNRNGYTF.

The chain employs TRBV19 and TRBJ2-5; a weak D match, TRBD2 (6 bases). Germline V gene data show CDR1 as LNHDA and CDR2 as SQIVND (reference sequence). Trimming removed 1 base from V and 2 bases from J, with 14 bases in between. The CDR3 sequence is 16 residues long. The DNA of the CDR3 is TGTGCCAGTAGTATAGGAGGCAGTAGCGGTCAAGAGACCCAGTACTTC. Translating it yields CASSIGGSSGQETQYF.

The V and J genes are TRBV7-9 and TRBJ1-2; 10 bases fit TRBD1. Trimming at V came to 5 bases and at J to 2 bases, leaving 14 bases not matched to a gene. Germline loops: CDR1 SEHNR, CDR2 FQNEAQ (reference sequence). The CDR3 is 18 residues long. In DNA, the CDR3 is TGTGCCAGCAGCCGAAGGGGGGCAAGACAGGGGGCGAACTATGGCTACACCTTC. Translated, it gives CASSRRGARQGANYGYTF.

This chain uses TRBV7-9 with TRBJ1-1, with TRBD1 as a possible D gene (5 bases). Germline V CDR1 and CDR2: SEHNR, FQNEAQ (reference sequence). The germline V and J ends were trimmed by 2 bases and 6 bases, with 10 bases remaining between them. CDR3 length: 13 amino acids. The CDR3 sequence: CASSLRGTPEAFF. DNA of the CDR3: TGTGCCAGCAGCTTAAGGGGAACCCCTGAAGCTTTCTTT.

This chain uses TRBV5-1 with TRBJ2-5; the D gene is possibly TRBD2 (6 bases). V lost 3 bases, J lost 2 bases, and 8 bases lay in between. Per germline, CDR1 SGHRS and CDR2 YFSETQ. CDR3 length: 13 amino acids. As DNA, the CDR3 is TGCGCCAGCAGCTCGGGAGATCAAGAGACCCAGTACTTC. Protein product: CASSSGDQETQYF. Combining the CDR3 with reference TRBV5-1 and TRBJ2-5 gives the whole variable domain KAGVTQTPRYLIKTRGQQVTLSCSPISGHRSVSWYQQTPGQGLQFLFEYFSETQRNKGNFPGRFSGRQFSNSRSEMNVSTLELGDSALYLCASSSGDQETQYFGPGTRLLVL.